The 21 T cell receptor beta chains below come from one sample, sequenced in a study of T cell responses to AZD1222 COVID-19 vaccine. Profiled with immunoSEQ multiplex PCR; TCRdb holds only in-frame clones, not every one. The sample lists 150,000 or so clones, over 75% occurring once. The specimen comprised peripheral blood, sampled on day 0 of AZD1222 vaccination. These receptors originate from an adult in good health.

The chain couples TRBV4-1 to TRBJ2-7; TRBD1 might be the D (5 bases). Germline values: CDR1 MGHRA, CDR2 YSYEKL. This CDR3 region has 13 residues. Trimming stripped 3 bases from V and 5 bases from J, with 11 bases between. DNA of the CDR3: TGCGCCAGCAGCCAGGGGCCCTCGGACGAGCAGTACTTC. As protein: CASSQGPSDEQYF.

This clone has a single count. CDR3 bases: TGTGCCAGCAGCCAAAAATGGGGCTGGTACACTGAAGCTTTCTTT. Translating it yields CASSQKWGWYTEAFF. The gene calls are TRBV3-1 (or the pseudogene TRBV3-2) and TRBJ1-1; D might be TRBD1 (5 bases). Deletions cut 2 bases from V and 3 bases from J, with 13 bases between. Germline V CDR1 and CDR2: LGHDT, YNNKEL (reference sequence). CDR3 size: 15 residues.

This clone was picked up one time. The chain joins TRBV5-6 to TRBJ2-1, with D perhaps matching TRBD2 (5 bases). Germline CDR1 is SGHDT and CDR2 is YYEEEE. This CDR3 is built from 15 residues. Trimming took 1 base from V and 0 from J, leaving 8 bases between them. The CDR3 sequence: CASSLSRASYNEQFF. DNA of the CDR3: TGTGCCAGCAGCTTGTCGCGGGCCTCCTACAATGAGCAGTTCTTC.

The V gene is TRBV7-3, the J gene TRBJ2-1, with D perhaps TRBD1 (5 bases). The CDR3 totals 13 residues. CDR1 SGHTA and CDR2 FQGTGA come from the germline V gene. Trimming pared 5 bases from V and 3 bases from J, leaving 8 bases between. CDR3 loop: CASSEGVYNEQFF. The CDR3 DNA sequence: TGTGCCAGCAGCGAAGGGGTCTACAATGAGCAGTTCTTC.

CDR3 sequence: CASSLGWAGVSEQYF. The CDR3 region has the DNA TGTGCCAGCAGCTTAGGATGGGCGGGAGTGAGCGAGCAGTACTTC. The V and J genes are TRBV7-2 and TRBJ2-7; 7 bases align to TRBD2. This CDR3 is 15 amino acids long. Germline V gene sequence: CDR1 SGHTA, CDR2 FQGNSA. V trimming: 1 base; J trimming: 6 bases; junction bases outside the gene matches: 9.

The chain couples TRBV7-9 to TRBJ1-2; D not resolved. The CDR3 is 12 residues long. Trimming left V 1 base short and J 6 bases short, with 6 bases between. Germline CDR1 reads SEHNR; CDR2 reads FQNEAQ (reference sequence). The chain's CDR3 is CASSLDRNGYTF. CDR3 bases: TGTGCCAGCAGCTTAGACAGAAATGGCTACACCTTC.

This clone was seen only once. The CDR3 coding sequence is TGTGCCAGCAGTCCTAGAACCTACGAGCAGTACTTC. This encodes CASSPRTYEQYF. The rearrangement links TRBV7-3 to TRBJ2-7; D not certain. The germline CDR1 and CDR2 sequences are SGHTA and FQGTGA. With 6 bases removed from V and 2 bases from J, the gap between germline ends came to 8 bases. The CDR3 spans 12 residues. Full variable domain (outside the CDR3, taken from reference TRBV7-3 and TRBJ2-7): GAGVSQTPSNKVTEKGKYVELRCDPISGHTALYWYRQSLGQGPEFLIYFQGTGAADDSGLPNDRFFAVRPEGSVSTLKIQRTERGDSAVYLCASSPRTYEQYFGPGTRLTVT.

This clone is labeled as medium-sized (0.01 to 0.1%). Other DNA sequences in this specimen translate into the identical CDR3. The rearrangement links TRBV6-4 to TRBJ2-1; 10 nucleotides align to TRBD2. Trimming removed 2 bases from V and 2 bases from J; junction bases left unmatched: 0. In germline, CDR1 is MRHNA, CDR2 SNTAGT. This CDR3 comprises 15 residues. The CDR3: CASSDSGGAYNEQFF. For the CDR3, the DNA is TGTGCCAGCAGTGACAGCGGGGGGGCCTACAATGAGCAGTTCTTC.

This clone was counted once. The chain combines TRBV10-3 with TRBJ1-1; D is unresolved. The CDR3 length is 15 residues. Trimming removed 11 bases at V and 1 base at J, with 20 bases between. CDR1 ENHRY and CDR2 SYGVKD come from the germline V gene. CDR3 in amino acids: CASFASSYTNTEAFF. For the CDR3, the DNA is TGTGCCTCCTTCGCCAGTTCGTATACGAACACTGAAGCTTTCTTT.

This rearrangement joins TRBV6-4 to TRBJ2-1, with TRBD2 matching over 12 bases. CDR1 is MRHNA, CDR2 SNTAGT, per germline. The CDR3 consists of 17 residues. The ends lost 5 bases at V and 0 bases at J; junction bases unmatched: 5. The CDR3 is CASSPMTSGSSYNEQFF. CDR3 coding DNA: TGTGCCAGCAGTCCTATGACTAGCGGGAGCTCCTACAATGAGCAGTTCTTC.

The J gene is TRBJ1-2, the V gene TRBV5-1; 12 nucleotides align to TRBD1. The trim removed 2 bases at V and 6 bases at J, leaving 5 bases unmatched. The CDR3 extends over 15 amino acids. CDR1 is SGHRS and CDR2 is YFSETQ in the germline V gene. The CDR3 nucleotides read TGCGCCAGCAGCTTAGGGGACAGGGGGCGAGATGGCTACACCTTC. Its translation: CASSLGDRGRDGYTF.

The rearrangement joins TRBV7-6 to TRBJ2-1; D not certain. V was pared by 3 bases and J by 4 bases, with 16 bases between. CDR1 and CDR2 (germline): SGHVS, FNYEAQ. The CDR3 totals 16 residues. CDR3 residues: CASSLVGWQAYNEQFF. CDR3 DNA: TGTGCCAGCAGCTTGGTTGGCTGGCAAGCTTACAATGAGCAGTTCTTC.

The chain carries TRBV28 and TRBJ2-3; tentative D call: TRBD1 (6 bases). This CDR3 has 15 residues. With 5 bases removed from V and 0 bases from J, the gap between germline ends came to 12 bases. Germline CDR1 is MDHEN and CDR2 is SYDVKM. The CDR3 protein is CASSPQGVSTDTQYF. CDR3 DNA sequence: TGTGCCAGCAGTCCACAGGGAGTGAGCACAGATACGCAGTATTTT.

This chain uses TRBV28 with TRBJ1-4; D ambiguous. V lost 6 bases and J 8 bases, leaving 7 bases between the germline ends. This CDR3 has 11 residues. Germline CDR1 is MDHEN and CDR2 is SYDVKM. CDR3 protein: CASSSGEKLFF. CDR3 bases: TGTGCCAGCAGCTCTGGCGAAAAACTGTTTTTT.

J is TRBJ2-7 and V is TRBV27; 11 bases match TRBD1. J gave up 6 bases and V 11 bases, and 9 bases lay outside the gene matches. Per germline, CDR1 MNHEY and CDR2 SMNVEV (reference sequence). CDR3 size: 13 residues. Written as DNA, the CDR3 is TGTGCCGTGCGGGACAGGGGGTTTCGCGAGCAGTACTTC. As protein: CAVRDRGFREQYF.

This clone was seen only once. The rearrangement links TRBV5-1 to TRBJ2-5, with D hard to call. The germline V gene encodes CDR1 SGHRS and CDR2 YFSETQ. Trimming shortened V by 1 base and J by 4 bases, and 14 bases separated the two germline ends. The CDR3 runs 15 residues. The CDR3 DNA follows: TGCGCCAGCAGCTTGCTGCAGAATTACCTAGAGACCCAGTACTTC. It is translated as CASSLLQNYLETQYF.

The rearrangement joins TRBV3-1 (or the pseudogene TRBV3-2) to TRBJ1-6; no clear D. Trimming removed 1 base from V and 11 bases from J, with 15 bases in between. CDR1 is LGHDT, CDR2 YNNKEL, per germline (reference sequence). This CDR3 region has 15 residues. The CDR3 region is CASSQVRGSGAPLHF. The CDR3, as DNA: TGTGCCAGCAGCCAAGTCAGAGGGTCGGGAGCACCCCTCCACTTT.

This clone was observed a single time. V gene TRBV7-9 combines with J gene TRBJ1-2, with 8 positions matching TRBD1. The CDR3 is 13 amino acids. Unmatched junction bases numbered 2, after V lost 0 bases and J lost 8 bases. Germline loops: CDR1 SEHNR, CDR2 FQNEAQ (reference sequence). The CDR3 spells CASSLADREGYTF. The CDR3 DNA sequence: TGTGCCAGCAGCTTAGCGGACAGGGAAGGCTACACCTTC.

The chain joins TRBV6-2 or TRBV6-3 to TRBJ2-3; 13 nucleotides match TRBD2. The V and J ends lost 5 bases and 4 bases, in that order; junction bases with no gene match: 3. CDR1 is MNHEY, CDR2 SVGEGT, per germline. The CDR3 covers 15 residues. As DNA, the CDR3 is TGTGCCAGCAGTCCAGGACTAGCGGGGGCAGATACGCAGTATTTT. Protein sequence: CASSPGLAGADTQYF.

V and J are TRBV19 and TRBJ1-5; D might be TRBD1 (5 bases). Germline CDR1 LNHDA, CDR2 SQIVND (reference sequence). Between the trimmed V and J ends, which lost 5 bases and 5 bases, there was a span of 16 bases. The CDR3 runs to 15 residues. In nucleotides, the CDR3 is TGTGCCAGTAGTGCGGCGGTAAGGGGTGATCAGCCCCAGCATTTT. It yields the protein CASSAAVRGDQPQHF.

This chain links TRBV6-6 with TRBJ2-1; weak D call: TRBD2 (6 bases). V lost 3 bases and J 8 bases, leaving 8 bases between the germline ends. From germline, CDR1 is MNHNY and CDR2 SVGAGI (reference sequence). The CDR3 has 12 amino acids. CDR3 loop: CASSYRRDEQFF. In DNA form, the CDR3 reads TGTGCCAGCAGTTATAGGAGGGATGAGCAGTTCTTC.